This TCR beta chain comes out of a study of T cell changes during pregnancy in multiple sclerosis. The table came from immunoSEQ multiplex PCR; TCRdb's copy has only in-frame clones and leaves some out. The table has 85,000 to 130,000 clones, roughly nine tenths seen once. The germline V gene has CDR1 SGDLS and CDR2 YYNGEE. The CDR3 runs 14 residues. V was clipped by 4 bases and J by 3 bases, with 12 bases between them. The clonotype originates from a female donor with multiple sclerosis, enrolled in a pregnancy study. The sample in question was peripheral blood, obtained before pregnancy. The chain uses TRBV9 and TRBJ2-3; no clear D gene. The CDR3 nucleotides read TGTGCCAGCAGCACCCGGAGCCTTACAGATACGCAGTATTTT. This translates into CASSTRSLTDTQYF.